The rows below give T cell receptor beta chains drawn from one sample of a study of response to subunit inactivated influenza vaccine. TCRdb fed the RT-PCR reads into MiXCR, producing one record per CDR3 protein. The data hold about 800,000 distinct CDR3 sequences, with over 20% observed a single time. Source: PBMCs from blood, taken roughly 5 days after vaccination. The receptors derive from a man aged 50 to 59 who received an inactivated influenza vaccine. The CDR3 runs from the conserved cysteine through the conserved F or W. The D gene is left open where the match is weak. Where a row states a size, it is once, few, many or the class of an expanded clone; other rows omit it.

v_call	j_call	d_call	clone_size	cdr3_nt	cdr3_aa
TRBV25-1	TRBJ1-2	TRBD1	NA	TGTGCCAGCAGTGAGGGACAGCGCTATGGCTACACCTTC	CASSEGQRYGYTF
TRBV4-1	TRBJ2-1	TRBD2	few	TGCGCCAGCAGCCAAGATCCTGCTAGCGGGGGGAACAATGAGCAGTTCTTC	CASSQDPASGGNNEQFF
TRBV12-3/TRBV12-4	TRBJ2-3	TRBD2	NA	TGTGCCAGCAGTAAGCGACGGGAGGGCACAGATACGCAGTATTTT	CASSKRREGTDTQYF
TRBV4-1	TRBJ2-1	TRBD1	NA	TGCGCCAGCAGCCCCTATTTAACAGGGGGCGCTTATAACAATGAGCAGTTCTTC	CASSPYLTGGAYNNEQFF
TRBV6-5	TRBJ2-1	NA	many	TGTGCCAGCAGTTACTCGTCCCCTGTAGGTCCTAACAATGAGCAGTTCTTC	CASSYSSPVGPNNEQFF
TRBV7-2	TRBJ2-1	NA	NA	TGTGCCAGCAGCCCCACGGGAACCGTGGATGAGCAGTTCTTC	CASSPTGTVDEQFF
TRBV3-1	TRBJ2-6	NA	few	TGTGCCAGCAGCGGAGGTAGCTCTGGGGCCAACGTCCTGACTTTC	CASSGGSSGANVLTF
TRBV29-1	TRBJ2-3	NA	NA	TGCAGCGTTCCTGGACTTTTCACAGATACGCAGTATTTT	CSVPGLFTDTQYF
TRBV28	TRBJ1-6	NA	NA	TGTGCCAGCAGTCCGCAGGACGGACTCAGCTCACCCCTCCACTTT	CASSPQDGLSSPLHF
TRBV20-1	TRBJ2-5	NA	NA	TGCAGTGCTAGAGCATCAGGGACATATGAATTAGCGACCCAGTACTTC	CSARASGTYELATQYF
TRBV6-1	TRBJ2-1	TRBD2	few	TGTGCCAGCAGTGAAGACCTAGCGGGGTACTATGAGCAGTTCTTC	CASSEDLAGYYEQFF
TRBV4-3	TRBJ2-5	TRBD1	NA	TGCGCCAGCAGCCAAAGTTTGACAGGGGACCAAGAGACCCAGTACTTC	CASSQSLTGDQETQYF
TRBV10-3	TRBJ1-2	NA	NA	TGTGCCATCTGTCCCGGGGGCAACTATGGCTACACCTTC	CAICPGGNYGYTF
TRBV10-3	TRBJ2-1	TRBD1	NA	TGTGCCATCAGTGAGTCAAGGACAGGGTTTCCCTACAATGAGCAGTTCTTC	CAISESRTGFPYNEQFF
TRBV12-3/TRBV12-4	TRBJ2-3	TRBD2	NA	TGTGCCAACAGTCACACTAGCGGGTTCACAGATACGCAGTATTTT	CANSHTSGFTDTQYF
TRBV7-9	TRBJ2-5	TRBD1	few	TGTGCCAGCAGCTTAAGGCCCCGGACAGGGTACCAAGAGACCCAGTACTTC	CASSLRPRTGYQETQYF
TRBV7-6	TRBJ2-7	NA	NA	TGTGCCAGCAGCCTACGGTGGGGGCAAGGGTACGAGCAGTACTTC	CASSLRWGQGYEQYF
TRBV20-1	TRBJ1-2	NA	NA	TGCAGTGCTAGAGATTCACGGGTACCCTATGGCTACACCTTC	CSARDSRVPYGYTF
TRBV5-1	TRBJ2-2	NA	many	TGCGCCAGCAGGGCCGGCGAGAACACCGGGGAGCTGTTTTTT	CASRAGENTGELFF
TRBV10-3	TRBJ2-7	NA	NA	TGTGCCATCAGTGCAGGGGAGCCCGAGCAGTACTTC	CAISAGEPEQYF
TRBV5-1	TRBJ1-1	TRBD1	NA	TGCGCCAGCAGGGGAAGACAGGGGCAGGCTGAAGCTTTCTTT	CASRGRQGQAEAFF
TRBV7-2	TRBJ2-1	TRBD1	few	TGTGCCAGCAGCTTAGACAGGGGCCTCTCCTACAATGAGCAGTTCTTC	CASSLDRGLSYNEQFF
TRBV7-8	TRBJ2-1	TRBD1	NA	TGTGCCAGCAGCTTAGTTCGGACAGGAGGTCCGCAGTTCTTC	CASSLVRTGGPQFF
TRBV4-2	TRBJ1-6	NA	few	TGTGCCAGCAGCCAAGACGGGGGGGTTTTGACACCCCTCCACTTT	CASSQDGGVLTPLHF
TRBV7-2	TRBJ2-2	NA	few	TGTGCCAGCAGCACCCAGGGTATAAGGCGGTTAGGGGAGCTGTTTTTT	CASSTQGIRRLGELFF
TRBV7-3	TRBJ2-3	NA	once	TGTGCCAGCAGCTTAAGGCAGGGGCCTCCCACAGATACGCAGTATTTT	CASSLRQGPPTDTQYF
TRBV15	TRBJ1-4	NA	NA	TGTGCCACCAGCAGAGTCGCGGGGGCCGGGGAAAAACTGTTTTTT	CATSRVAGAGEKLFF
TRBV15	TRBJ2-1	NA	few	TGTGCCACCAGCGCTCGGGGGTACAATGAGCAGTTCTTC	CATSARGYNEQFF
TRBV4-3	TRBJ2-2	NA	NA	TGCGCCAGCATGCCGGGACAAAACACCGGGGAGCTGTTTTTT	CASMPGQNTGELFF
TRBV28	TRBJ1-4	TRBD1	NA	TGTGCCAGCAGTTTCACCCGGACAGGGTATCTTTTT	CASSFTRTGYLF
TRBV28	TRBJ2-3	TRBD2	NA	TGTGCCAGCAAGGGGTGGCGGGAGGAATGGCAGGATACGCAGTATTTT	CASKGWREEWQDTQYF
TRBV3-1	TRBJ2-7	NA	few	TGTGCCAGCAGCCAGGGGGGTGGCGAGCAGTACTTC	CASSQGGGEQYF
TRBV6-2/TRBV6-3	TRBJ1-2	NA	NA	TGTGCCAGCAGTTACTCACCGGGACCGCACCTATATGGCTACACCTTC	CASSYSPGPHLYGYTF
TRBV7-2	TRBJ2-5	NA	NA	TGTGCCAGCAGCTTAGGTACGAGGATATCGCTAGAGACCCAGTACTTC	CASSLGTRISLETQYF
TRBV5-6	TRBJ2-3	TRBD2	NA	TGTGCCAGCAGTACTAGCGGGGCCACAGATACGCAGTATTTT	CASSTSGATDTQYF